This T cell receptor (beta chain) came from a study of T cell clonotyping in hematopoietic cell transplantation. This table comes from immunoSEQ multiplex PCR, and its TCRdb copy is limited to in-frame clones, with some not included. The sample has tens of thousands of clones, approximately 95% seen once; the top ten hold 1.5% to 2%. Noted time point: recipient sample about 28 days before transplant, after cytoreduction. Recipient blood drawn about 28 days pretransplant and days 30, 100, 180 after. Germline V gene data show CDR1 as SGDLS and CDR2 as YYNGEE. Trimming took off 4 bases at V and 0 bases at J, with 20 bases between the two ends. CDR3 length: 18 residues.

This chain uses TRBV9 with TRBJ1-3; TRBD1 is a possible D gene (5 bases). This sequence originates from a man aged 35-49 years with chronic myeloid leukemia. Some clones in this sample may be carry-over from other donors' samples. Sequenced material: peripheral blood mononuclear cells, taken before stem cell transplant. This chain's CDR3 is CASSKNPGAANSGNTIYF. CDR3 DNA sequence: TGTGCCAGCAGCAAAAACCCCGGGGCGGCTAACTCTGGAAACACCATATATTTT.